This TCR beta chain emerged from a study of shared T cell receptors in the human thymus. The protocol was immunoSEQ multiplex PCR, while the TCRdb copy is restricted to in-frame clones and leaves out a portion. The sample holds about 610,000 clones, roughly 90% seen once. CDR3 length: 14 residues. CDR1 is LNHDA and CDR2 is SQIVND in the germline V gene (reference sequence). J lost 4 bases, V lost 4 bases, and 5 bases had no gene match. In this sample, this clone turned up once. The sample was also reused in another study, on human thymus T cells. As that study records: The thymus was resected at corrective cardiac surgery.

This chain joins TRBV19 and TRBJ2-7; 9 nucleotides align to TRBD1. Sample: thymocytes. The clonotype originates from a boy younger than two with a congenital heart defect. CDR3 amino acids: CASSTTDRGYEQYF. CDR3 DNA sequence: TGTGCCAGTAGTACCACCGACAGGGGGTACGAGCAGTACTTC. The whole variable domain, remainder taken from reference TRBV19 and TRBJ2-7, is DGGITQSPKYLFRKEGQNVTLSCEQNLNHDAMYWYRQDPGQGLRLIYYSQIVNDFQKGDIAEGYSVSREKKESFPLTVTSAQKNPTAFYLCASSTTDRGYEQYFGPGTRLTVT.